The clone carrying this T cell receptor (beta chain) was seen many times. Trimming removed 6 bases at V and 0 bases at J, with 14 bases between. The CDR3 loop spans 15 amino acids. CDR1 and CDR2 from the germline V gene are LNHDA and SQIVND (reference sequence). Patients were diagnosed from clinical symptoms, serum thyroxine, TRAb, thyroid ultrasound and orbital computed tomography. The authors used Ficoll-Paque density gradient centrifugation to separate PBMCs. The input was approximately 10 ml of fresh peripheral blood. RNA served as the template for amplifying TCR beta CDR3 regions. An opening RT-PCR round employed HTBI primers and preceded a second-round multiplex PCR. TCRdb reprocessed the multiplex PCR reads via MiXCR and lists one record per CDR3 protein. This sample has roughly 170,000 distinct CDR3 sequences; around 40% occur once, and the top ten carry around 8.9%. The record originates from a study of Graves' ophthalmopathy and Graves' hyperthyroidism.

This clonotype was obtained from a man under 40 with Graves' ophthalmopathy. The V gene is TRBV19, the J gene TRBJ1-1, with D perhaps matching TRBD1 (5 bases). Sequencing was done on a sample of peripheral blood. CDR3 sequence (DNA): TGTGCCAGTAGCGACAGTGGATCCATGAACACTGAAGCTTTCTTT. This codes for CASSDSGSMNTEAFF.